Listed below are T cell receptor beta chains from one sample, sequenced in a study of blood T cell repertoires in COVID-19. Using immunoSEQ multiplex PCR, the repertoire was profiled, and TCRdb retains in-frame clones only, with some absent. In the table there are about 200,000 clones, approximately 86% of which are singletons. The sequenced sample was peripheral blood. Every receptor here comes from a man in his 60s with acute or convalescent COVID-19. Each CDR3 is given with its conserved first and last residue. The D gene is left open where the match is weak. The size entry is marked missing in some rows and otherwise reads once, few, many or a size class.

d_gene,j_gene,abundance,v_gene,CDR3nt,CDR3aa
NA,TRBJ2-1,NA,TRBV2,TGTGCAAAAACATCCGGGGACACCAACAATGAGCAGTTCTTC,CAKTSGDTNNEQFF
NA,TRBJ1-3,NA,TRBV4-3,TGCGCCAGCAGCCAAGATTGGCGGGCCTCTGGAAACACCATATATTTT,CASSQDWRASGNTIYF
TRBD1,TRBJ2-2,NA,TRBV28,TGTGCCAGCAGTCTCCGGGACAGGCACACCGGGGAGCTGTTTTTT,CASSLRDRHTGELFF
NA,TRBJ1-3,NA,TRBV6-5,TGTGCCAGCCGCGACAGAGCAAGAAACACCATATATTTT,CASRDRARNTIYF
NA,TRBJ2-1,NA,TRBV3-1/TRBV3-2,TGTGCCAGCAGCCAACAGGGGCTCAATGAGCAGTTCTTC,CASSQQGLNEQFF
TRBD1,TRBJ1-1,NA,TRBV30,TGTGCCTTGACAGGGGGCTCGTACACTGAAGCTTTCTTT,CALTGGSYTEAFF
NA,TRBJ1-5,NA,TRBV27,TGTGCCAGCAGTTTATCCCCAGGGAAGCAGCCCCAGCATTTT,CASSLSPGKQPQHF
NA,TRBJ2-7,NA,TRBV6-2/TRBV6-3,TGTGCCAGCAGTTCAGGGCAGGCGAGCTCCTACGAGCAGTACTTC,CASSSGQASSYEQYF
NA,TRBJ2-5,NA,TRBV7-7,TGTGCCAGCAGCTTAGGGTCCTTTTTGGGGAATCGGGGGGAGACCCAGTACTTC,CASSLGSFLGNRGETQYF
NA,TRBJ1-6,NA,TRBV3-1/TRBV3-2,TGTGCCAGCAGCCCCTTATTCAAACCGGGCTATAATTCACCCCTCCACTTT,CASSPLFKPGYNSPLHF
TRBD1,TRBJ2-7,NA,TRBV12-3/TRBV12-4,TGTGCCAGCAGCCGCAGGGGGCTGTACGAGCAGTACTTC,CASSRRGLYEQYF
TRBD1,TRBJ2-5,NA,TRBV2,TGTGCCAGCAGTCAGCCACAGGGGGCGAGAGGAGAGACCCAGTACTTC,CASSQPQGARGETQYF
TRBD1,TRBJ2-2,few,TRBV24-1,TGTGCCACCGCAAGGGACAGAGCGAACACCGGGGAGCTGTTTTTT,CATARDRANTGELFF
NA,TRBJ1-4,NA,TRBV20-1,TGCAGTGCTAGTGCAAACATTAATGAAAAACTGTTTTTT,CSASANINEKLFF
TRBD1,TRBJ2-1,NA,TRBV15,TGTGCCACCAGCAGAGATTGGACAGGGCTGCTTGGTGAGCAGTTCTTC,CATSRDWTGLLGEQFF
TRBD2,TRBJ2-7,NA,TRBV28,TGTGCCAGCAGTTTCGTAGCGGGGGAAACTTACGAGCAGTACTTC,CASSFVAGETYEQYF
NA,TRBJ1-1,NA,TRBV27,TGTGCCAGCAGTTCCAGAGGATTTAACAGGGCTGAAGCTTTCTTT,CASSSRGFNRAEAFF
NA,TRBJ2-4,NA,TRBV19,TGTGCCAGTATGGGTGACAGGGAGGTTCAGTACTTC,CASMGDREVQYF
NA,TRBJ1-1,NA,TRBV2,TGTGCCAGCAGTGGGGGGCTTGGTGTGAACACTGAAGCTTTCTTT,CASSGGLGVNTEAFF
TRBD1,TRBJ1-1,NA,TRBV19,TGTGCCAGTAGCCCAACGGACAGGGGGCCGGCTTTCTTT,CASSPTDRGPAFF
NA,TRBJ2-3,NA,TRBV5-1,TGCGCCAGCAGCTTGGAGCCCCCCGGTTTCGACACAGATACGCAGTATTTT,CASSLEPPGFDTDTQYF
NA,TRBJ2-7,few,TRBV6-6,TGTGCCAGCAGTTCCGGGGGGCGGTACGAGCAGTACTTC,CASSSGGRYEQYF
NA,TRBJ1-5,NA,TRBV5-1,TGCGCCAGCAGCTTTGAGGGAGGGGACCAGCCCCAGCATTTT,CASSFEGGDQPQHF
NA,TRBJ2-7,NA,TRBV28,TGTGCCAGCAGTTGGGCGGGGAGGAAGCAGTACTTC,CASSWAGRKQYF
TRBD1,TRBJ1-1,NA,TRBV7-9,TGTGCCAGCAGAACGGACAGGGGCGGCCCTGAAGCTTTCTTT,CASRTDRGGPEAFF
NA,TRBJ1-2,NA,TRBV27,TGTGCCAGCAGTTTATCGTCCAGGTGGGACTATGGCTACACCTTC,CASSLSSRWDYGYTF
TRBD1,TRBJ2-2,NA,TRBV27,TGTGCCAGCAGTTTAAACCAACAGGGGGCGAACACCGGGGAGCTGTTTTTT,CASSLNQQGANTGELFF